The sequence of this T cell receptor beta chain was determined in a study of blood T cells in healthy people across ages. Drawn from each donor were approximately 9.2 milliliters of peripheral blood. This CDR3 is 12 amino acids long. Between the trimmed V and J ends, which lost 5 bases and 14 bases, there was a span of 20 bases. Germline CDR1 DFQATT, CDR2 SNEGSKA (reference sequence). Comment on this clonotype: What it binds is not known. With a much larger clone just one base away, this may be a read error.

Through a sample-barcoded 5' primer and a J-beta primer mix, a second PCR was run for roughly 7 to 11 cycles. MiXCR, applied by TCRdb to the 5' RACE reads, yields one record per CDR3 protein. The repertoire holds 700,000 to 900,000 distinct CDR3 sequences, with less than 70% as singletons. The study, taken as a whole, reports: Not knowing donor CMV status may have confounded expanded clonotype changes.

The sequence derives from an elderly man in good health. This sequence joins TRBV20-1 and TRBJ2-3; D not resolved. Sequenced: blood. This CDR3 reads CSAANPPGDAYF. In DNA, the CDR3 is TGCAGTGCTGCTAACCCTCCCGGAGACGCGTATTTT.